This T cell receptor (beta chain) was recovered during a study of human T cells and chemical hapten exposure. In the study overall: Women made up most patients, who had alopecia areata, totalis or universalis. Study-level results: It was expanded TCRs that formed significantly more large CDR3 similarity clusters than controls did.

TCRdb used MiXCR to reprocess the RACE reads, holding one entry per CDR3 protein. The table records some 80,000 distinct CDR3 sequences, around 11% of them present only once. V lost 3 bases, J lost 10 bases, and 15 bases lay in between. Germline lookup yields CDR1 DFQATT and CDR2 SNEGSKA (reference sequence). This CDR3 spans 12 amino acids. This clonotype has more than one count but fewer than ten. The antigen is undetermined. Time point given: patch test 1, 2 weeks after DPC sensitization. As for treatment: therapeutic diphenylcyclopropenone sensitization with weekly scalp DPC. The chain joins TRBV20-1 to TRBJ1-2; D uncertain. This receptor was taken from a woman aged 45-65 years with alopecia areata. Some clones in this sample may be carry-over from other donors' samples. The sequencing used whole blood, collected in connection with sensitization to the hapten diphenylcyclopropenone (DPC). Here the CDR3 reads CSASTSPRAYTF. CDR3 bases: TGCAGTGCTAGTACGTCCCCGCGGGCCTACACCTTC.